This T cell receptor beta chain was profiled in a study of vaccination and CD4 T cells after COVID-19. On the study more broadly: Either a CEFX pool, an HIV-1 Nef pool, or no peptide was added to control cultures.

Treatment specified: roughly 11-day PBMC culture with coronavirus spike peptide pools or control peptides (ViraFEST assay). First, ViraFEST expanded antigen-specific T cells with peptide pools, and next it sequenced the TCRs. Cells received half-medium changes with fresh IL-2 medium on days 3 and 7. This clonotype came up a few times. Its antigen remains unknown. The V and J ends lost 9 bases and 2 bases respectively, with 13 bases between them. This CDR3 region has 13 residues. In germline, CDR1 is LNHDA, CDR2 SQIVND (reference sequence). Oncomine TCR Beta short-read sequencing was applied to DNA from cultured CD4+ T cells. The genomic DNA was obtained from cultured CD4+ T cells by extraction with the QIAamp micro DNA kit. Each CDR3 protein is one row after TCRdb ran MiXCR on the PCR reads. Of more than 9,000 distinct CDR3 sequences listed, approximately 58% are singletons.

The rearrangement joins TRBV19 to TRBJ2-5; possible D gene TRBD1, 6 bases. This clonotype originated in a human donor who had recovered from COVID-19. Sequences were obtained from CD4+ T cells from blood, cultured in vitro. Here the CDR3 reads CASRRTGQETQYF. The CDR3 bases are TGTGCCAGCCGACGAACAGGGCAAGAGACCCAGTACTTC.